This is a list of T cell receptor beta chains from one sample in a study of vaccination and CD4 T cells after COVID-19. These TCRs are of unknown antigen specificity. TCRdb re-analysed the PCR reads in MiXCR, keeping a single row per CDR3 protein. This table holds about 11,000 distinct CDR3 sequences, 44% found once. The sample comprised CD4+ T cells from blood, cultured in vitro. These receptors were collected from a human donor who had recovered from COVID-19. CDR3s include the opening cysteine and the closing phenylalanine or tryptophan. Fields, in order: J gene, V gene, clone size, D gene, CDR3 protein, CDR3 DNA. D genes are given only for firm matches. For some rows the clone size is stated as once, few or many, or as a class when expanded; others skip it.

TRBJ1-2 TRBV6-1 few NA CASSVHGTSLTNYGYTF TGTGCCAGCAGTGTCCACGGGACTTCCCTTACTAACTATGGCTACACCTTC
TRBJ2-6 TRBV10-2 NA NA CASSEQFSGANVLTF TGCGCCAGCAGCGAACAGTTCTCTGGGGCCAACGTCCTGACTTTC
TRBJ2-3 TRBV20-1 few NA CSARGVVGGLTDTQYF TGCAGTGCTAGGGGGGTGGTGGGGGGACTCACAGATACGCAGTATTTT
TRBJ1-3 TRBV6-1 NA NA CASSPHLAAEAGNTIYF TGTGCCAGCAGTCCACACCTGGCGGCCGAGGCTGGAAACACCATATATTTT
TRBJ2-2 TRBV20-1 NA TRBD1 CSARGTGGDTGELFF TGCAGTGCTAGGGGGACAGGGGGAGATACCGGGGAGCTGTTTTTT
TRBJ2-1 TRBV20-1 NA NA CSGKGGLDFGEQFF TGCAGTGGGAAGGGGGGGCTCGATTTCGGGGAGCAGTTCTTC
TRBJ1-2 TRBV19 medium-sized TRBD1 CASSGQTGGNYGYTF TGTGCCAGTTCAGGGCAGACAGGGGGGAACTATGGCTACACCTTC
TRBJ1-4 TRBV11-3 NA NA CASSLEPQGEKLFF TGTGCCAGCAGCTTAGAACCCCAGGGTGAAAAACTGTTTTTT
TRBJ2-1 TRBV11-2 NA NA CASSRGPYNEQFF TGTGCCAGCAGCCGAGGCCCGTACAATGAGCAGTTCTTC
TRBJ1-3 TRBV2 NA NA CASSIGTSQSGNTIYF TGTGCCAGCAGTATCGGGACATCCCAGTCTGGAAACACCATATATTTT
TRBJ1-2 TRBV7-9 NA TRBD1 CASSLSGGTGGYGYTF TGTGCCAGCAGCTTAAGTGGAGGGACAGGTGGATATGGCTACACCTTC
TRBJ2-3 TRBV10-1 few TRBD2 CASSARLAVTDTQYF TGCGCCAGCAGTGCTCGACTAGCGGTCACAGATACGCAGTATTTT
TRBJ1-4 TRBV11-3 NA NA CASTINGLANEKLFF TGTGCCAGCACGATAAACGGACTAGCAAATGAAAAACTGTTTTTT
TRBJ2-2 TRBV29-1 NA NA CSVDQGNTGELFF TGCAGCGTTGATCAAGGCAACACCGGGGAGCTGTTTTTT
TRBJ1-2 TRBV12-3/TRBV12-4 few TRBD1 CASARDSDGYTF TGTGCCAGCGCCCGGGACAGTGATGGCTACACCTTC
TRBJ2-3 TRBV11-3 NA NA CASSSPYQGGRDTQYF TGTGCCAGCAGCTCGCCCTACCAGGGGGGGAGGGATACGCAGTATTTT
TRBJ1-6 TRBV20-1 NA NA CSAREQNSPLHF TGCAGTGCTAGAGAACAGAATTCACCCCTCCACTTT
TRBJ1-2 TRBV7-2 NA TRBD1 CASSLAFGGTGGHYGYTF TGTGCCAGCAGCTTAGCCTTTGGGGGGACAGGGGGCCACTATGGCTACACCTTC
TRBJ1-2 TRBV30 NA NA CAWRVRGYYGYTF TGTGCCTGGAGGGTTCGGGGATACTATGGCTACACCTTC
TRBJ2-2 TRBV30 NA NA CAWNALQGTGELFF TGTGCCTGGAACGCTCTTCAGGGGACCGGGGAGCTGTTTTTT
TRBJ1-1 TRBV19 NA NA CASTLRRGGNTEAFF TGTGCCAGTACCCTAAGGCGGGGAGGGAACACTGAAGCTTTCTTT
TRBJ2-1 TRBV25-1 NA TRBD1 CASSTTRGRRANEQFF TGTGCCAGCAGTACAACCAGGGGGCGGAGGGCCAATGAACAGTTCTTC
TRBJ2-3 TRBV27 NA TRBD2 CASSPAGGRHTDTQYF TGTGCCAGCAGTCCAGCGGGGGGGCGGCACACAGATACGCAGTATTTT
TRBJ1-2 TRBV5-6 NA NA CASSLRTVRYGYTF TGTGCCAGCAGCTTAAGGACAGTACGATATGGCTACACCTTC
TRBJ2-3 TRBV20-1 few TRBD2 CSAMTGTRGTDTQYF TGCAGTGCTATGACCGGGACTAGAGGCACAGATACGCAGTATTTT
TRBJ1-5 TRBV19 few NA CASSSNQPQHF TGTGCCAGTAGTAGCAATCAGCCCCAGCATTTT
TRBJ1-1 TRBV6-1 NA NA CASSPYRGSRDTEAFF TGTGCCAGCAGTCCCTATAGGGGAAGTAGAGACACTGAAGCTTTCTTT
TRBJ1-3 TRBV19 NA TRBD1 CASSTLGQTGNTIYF TGTGCCAGTAGTACCCTGGGACAGACTGGAAACACCATATATTTT
TRBJ1-2 TRBV5-1 NA NA CASSFGDTRNYGYTF TGCGCCAGCAGCTTTGGGGACACCAGAAACTATGGCTACACCTTC
TRBJ2-5 TRBV7-8 once NA CASSLGAKTLQETQYF TGTGCCAGCAGCTTGGGGGCCAAGACACTTCAAGAGACCCAGTACTTC
TRBJ1-6 TRBV20-1 NA TRBD1 CSARATGGEDSPLHF TGCAGTGCTAGAGCGACAGGGGGCGAAGATTCACCCCTCCACTTT
TRBJ2-5 TRBV7-2 NA TRBD2 CASSLSSGTQETQYF TGTGCCAGCAGCTTATCTAGCGGGACCCAAGAGACCCAGTACTTC
TRBJ1-1 TRBV4-2 NA NA CASSQDRGARGLEAFF TGTGCCAGCAGCCAAGATAGGGGGGCCAGGGGCTTAGAAGCTTTCTTT
TRBJ2-3 TRBV12-5 NA NA CASGLVQGLTDTQYF TGTGCTAGTGGTTTGGTACAGGGACTCACAGATACGCAGTATTTT
TRBJ2-5 TRBV6-5 NA TRBD2 CASSYSITSGVKQRGQETQYF TGTGCCAGCAGTTACTCAATTACTAGCGGGGTGAAGCAGAGGGGCCAAGAGACCCAGTACTTC
TRBJ1-3 TRBV15 NA TRBD1 CATRPDRVVGNTIYF TGTGCCACCAGGCCCGACAGGGTGGTAGGAAACACCATATATTTT
TRBJ1-1 TRBV4-3 NA NA CASSQDLRGTEAFF TGCGCCAGCAGCCAAGATCTCCGGGGCACTGAAGCTTTCTTT
TRBJ2-1 TRBV6-2/TRBV6-3 few NA CASRSELLLAEQFF TGTGCCAGCCGTAGCGAACTGCTCCTCGCTGAGCAGTTCTTC
TRBJ2-3 TRBV9 NA TRBD2 CASSPIAGASTDTQYF TGTGCCAGCAGCCCCATAGCGGGGGCTAGCACAGATACGCAGTATTTT
TRBJ1-2 TRBV7-2 once NA CASSSTYGYTF TGTGCCAGCAGCTCGACCTATGGCTACACCTTC
TRBJ1-2 TRBV7-9 NA TRBD1 CASSKGQASYGYTF TGTGCCAGCAGCAAGGGACAGGCGAGCTATGGCTACACCTTC
TRBJ1-5 TRBV4-3 NA NA CASSQSRGGSNQPQHF TGCGCCAGCAGCCAATCTAGGGGGGGGAGCAATCAGCCCCAGCATTTT
TRBJ2-3 TRBV11-3 few NA CASSLVGWDGTDTQYF TGTGCCAGCAGCTTAGTCGGGTGGGATGGCACAGATACGCAGTATTTT
TRBJ1-5 TRBV19 few NA CASSIGWVNQPQHF TGTGCCAGTAGTATAGGCTGGGTAAATCAGCCCCAGCATTTT
TRBJ1-1 TRBV7-9 NA TRBD1 CASTGDRKVSEAFF TGTGCCAGCACGGGGGACAGAAAGGTGTCTGAAGCTTTCTTT
TRBJ2-5 TRBV6-2/TRBV6-3 NA NA CASSPSQETQYF TGTGCCAGCAGTCCGTCTCAAGAGACCCAGTACTTC
TRBJ2-1 TRBV7-2 NA NA CASSPGGSLSNEQFF TGTGCCAGCAGTCCGGGGGGCTCCCTATCCAATGAGCAGTTCTTC
TRBJ1-1 TRBV15 NA NA CATSRPTHRMNTEAFF TGTGCCACCAGCAGACCCACCCATAGGATGAACACTGAAGCTTTCTTT
TRBJ1-1 TRBV9 NA NA CASSVGGSLLNTEAFF TGTGCCAGCAGCGTAGGAGGATCCCTCTTGAACACTGAAGCTTTCTTT
TRBJ2-3 TRBV21-1 NA NA CASSKATRGSTDTQYF TGTGCCAGCAGCAAAGCCACCAGGGGGAGTACAGATACGCAGTATTTT